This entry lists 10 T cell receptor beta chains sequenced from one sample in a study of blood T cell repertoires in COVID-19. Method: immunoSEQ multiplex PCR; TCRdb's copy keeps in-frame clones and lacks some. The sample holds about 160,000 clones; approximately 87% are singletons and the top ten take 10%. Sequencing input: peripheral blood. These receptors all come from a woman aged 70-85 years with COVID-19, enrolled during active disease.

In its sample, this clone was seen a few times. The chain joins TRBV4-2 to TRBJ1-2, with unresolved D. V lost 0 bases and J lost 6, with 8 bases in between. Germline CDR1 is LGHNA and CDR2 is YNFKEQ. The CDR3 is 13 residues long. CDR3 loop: CASSQDRRDGYTF. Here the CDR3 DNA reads TGTGCCAGCAGCCAAGACCGGAGGGATGGCTACACCTTC.

The CDR3 here is CASSVVVAGAGELFF. DNA for the CDR3: TGTGCCAGCAGCGTAGTGGTAGCGGGGGCCGGGGAGCTGTTTTTT. The gene calls are TRBV9 and TRBJ2-2; TRBD2 matches 9 bases. After removal of 0 bases from V and 6 bases from J, the junction contained 3 bases not matched to a gene. CDR1 and CDR2 (germline): SGDLS, YYNGEE. CDR3 length equals 15 residues.

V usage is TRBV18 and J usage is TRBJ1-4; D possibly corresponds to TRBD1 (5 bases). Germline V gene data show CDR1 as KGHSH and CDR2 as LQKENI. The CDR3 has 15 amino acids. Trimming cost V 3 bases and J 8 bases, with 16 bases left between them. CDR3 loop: CASSPSGGRKEKLFF. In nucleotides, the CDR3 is TGTGCCAGCTCACCCTCGGGGGGGAGGAAGGAAAAACTGTTTTTT.

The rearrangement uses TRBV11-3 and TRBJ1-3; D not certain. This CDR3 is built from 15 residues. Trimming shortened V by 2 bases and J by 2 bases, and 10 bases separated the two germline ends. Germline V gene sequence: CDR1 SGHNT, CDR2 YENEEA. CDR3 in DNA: TGTGCCAGCAGCTTATCGGGAGGGACTGGAAACACCATATATTTT. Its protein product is CASSLSGGTGNTIYF.

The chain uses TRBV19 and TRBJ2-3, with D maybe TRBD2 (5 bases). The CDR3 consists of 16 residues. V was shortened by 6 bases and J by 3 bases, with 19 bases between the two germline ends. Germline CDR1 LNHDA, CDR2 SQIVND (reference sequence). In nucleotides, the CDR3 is TGTGCCAGTAGCTTCCCGACTACTCCGGGGACAGATACGCAGTATTTT. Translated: CASSFPTTPGTDTQYF.

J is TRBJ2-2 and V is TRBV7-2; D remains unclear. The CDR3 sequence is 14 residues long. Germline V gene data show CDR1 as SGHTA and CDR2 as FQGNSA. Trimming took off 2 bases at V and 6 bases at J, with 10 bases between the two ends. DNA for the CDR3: TGTGCCAGCAGCTTAAACCTGGCCCCCGGGGAGCTGTTTTTT. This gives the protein CASSLNLAPGELFF.

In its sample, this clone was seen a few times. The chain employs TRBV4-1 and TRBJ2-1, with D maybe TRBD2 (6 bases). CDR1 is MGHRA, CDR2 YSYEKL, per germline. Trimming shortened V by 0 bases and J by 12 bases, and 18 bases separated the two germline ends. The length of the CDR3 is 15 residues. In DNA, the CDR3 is TGCGCCAGCAGCCAAGAAGAACTAGCCCCCCGAAGGCAGTTCTTC. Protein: CASSQEELAPRRQFF.

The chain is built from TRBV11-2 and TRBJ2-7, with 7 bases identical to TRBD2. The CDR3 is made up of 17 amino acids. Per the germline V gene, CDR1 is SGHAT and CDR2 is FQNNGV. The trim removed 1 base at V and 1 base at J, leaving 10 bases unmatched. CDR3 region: CASSLGGLGVVSYEQYF. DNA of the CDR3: TGTGCCAGCAGCTTAGGAGGACTAGGGGTGGTTTCCTACGAGCAGTACTTC.

CDR3 sequence (DNA): TGTGCCAGCAGCCTGAGGGACACACCTAACTATGGCTACACCTTC. Its protein product is CASSLRDTPNYGYTF. This rearrangement joins TRBV7-8 to TRBJ1-2; TRBD1 is a possible D gene (6 bases). Trimming removed 5 bases from V and 0 bases from J, with 13 bases in between. The CDR3 spans 15 residues. The germline V gene has CDR1 SGHVS and CDR2 FQNEAQ.

CDR3 DNA sequence: TGTGCCAGCAGCCGCCTAGGGGGGGCTGGGGAGCAGTACTTC. Residues: CASSRLGGAGEQYF. The J gene is TRBJ2-7, the V gene TRBV7-3, with D possibly matching TRBD2 (7 bases). The germline gives CDR1 SGHTA, CDR2 FQGTGA. The ends were cut back, 5 bases at V and 7 bases at J, with 18 bases in the middle. This CDR3 region has 14 residues. The variable domain in full, with the rest retrieved from reference TRBV7-3 and TRBJ2-7, is GAGVSQTPSNKVTEKGKYVELRCDPISGHTALYWYRQSLGQGPEFLIYFQGTGAADDSGLPNDRFFAVRPEGSVSTLKIQRTERGDSAVYLCASSRLGGAGEQYFGPGTRLTVT.